A single sample gave rise to the 13 T cell receptor beta chains below, sequenced in a study of low-dose radiotherapy and immunotherapy resistance in tumors. TRAV- and TRBV-specific primers, spanning alpha and beta chains, primed first-strand cDNA. Both a constant-region primer and a V-primer adapter served to amplify TCRs across roughly 22 PCR cycles. TCRdb used MiXCR to reprocess the reads, holding one entry per CDR3 protein. The sample shows around 68,000 distinct CDR3 sequences, less than 30% of them seen only once. Sample time point: before trial treatment. Sequenced material: PBMCs, taken before treatment. The receptors were sampled from a male donor with rectosigmoid adenocarcinoma.

This clonotype showed up many times. This chain uses TRBV28 with TRBJ2-4, with a possible D match to TRBD1 (6 bases). Germline assignment: CDR1 MDHEN and CDR2 SYDVKM. V was pared by 6 bases and J by 5 bases, with 14 bases between. The CDR3 length is 14 residues. CDR3 residues: CASSQPPGENIQYF. CDR3 sequence (DNA): TGTGCCAGCAGCCAACCTCCAGGGGAAAACATTCAGTACTTC.

Comments on this clonotype: A far bigger clonotype differs at one base, so this is likely a read error. This chain joins TRBV6-1 and TRBJ2-7; weak D call: TRBD2 (6 bases). The CDR3 is made up of 13 amino acids. Germline lookup yields CDR1 MNHNS and CDR2 SASEGT. V lost 7 bases, J lost 7 bases, and 17 bases lay in between. Here the CDR3 reads CASIRGTNNEQYF. The CDR3 DNA reads TGTGCCAGCATTCGGGGGACCAACAATGAGCAGTACTTC.

Comments on this clonotype: This likely traces to a read error, being one base from a far larger clone. This chain joins TRBV6-6 and TRBJ2-5, with 8 nucleotides matching TRBD1. CDR3 length equals 15 residues. The junction had 18 bases not matched to a gene; V was cut back by 7 bases and J by 11 bases. Germline V gives CDR1 MNHNY, CDR2 SVGAGI (reference sequence). The CDR3 region is CASTVQGAVYNEQYF. The CDR3 DNA follows: TGTGCCAGCACCGTCCAGGGGGCTGTCTACAATGAGCAGTACTTC.

This clonotype was seen only a few times. V gene TRBV7-2 combines with J gene TRBJ1-2; a weak D match, TRBD1 (5 bases). Germline loops: CDR1 SGHTA, CDR2 FQGNSA. The CDR3 contains 14 residues. V lost 5 bases and J lost 5, with 15 bases in between. For the CDR3, the DNA is TGTGCCAGCAGCCCTAGAGCAGGGCCTTATGGCTACACCTTC. It encodes CASSPRAGPYGYTF. Looking up the rest from reference TRBV7-2 and TRBJ1-2 gives the full variable domain: GAGVSQSPSNKVTEKGKDVELRCDPISGHTALYWYRQSLGQGLEFLIYFQGNSAPDKSGLPSDRFSAERTGGSVSTLTIQRTQQEDSAVYLCASSPRAGPYGYTFGSGTRLTVV.

V is TRBV10-3 and J is TRBJ2-4; possible D gene TRBD2, 6 bases. The CDR3 loop spans 15 amino acids. Germline lookup yields CDR1 ENHRY and CDR2 SYGVKD. Trimming cost V 6 bases and J 4 bases, with 16 bases left between them. The CDR3 is CAIRPEIAAKNIQYF. In nucleotides, the CDR3 is TGTGCCATCAGACCCGAAATAGCGGCTAAAAACATTCAGTACTTC.

Ten or more counts support this clonotype. This rearrangement joins TRBV5-1 to TRBJ1-5; D is undetermined. Germline assignment: CDR1 SGHRS and CDR2 YFSETQ. The ends were cut back, 2 bases at V and 6 bases at J, with 6 bases in the middle. CDR3 size: 12 residues. The DNA of the CDR3 is TGCGCCAGCAGCTTATTCGGTCAGCCCCAGCATTTT. This gives the protein CASSLFGQPQHF.

This clonotype appeared a few times. The chain joins TRBV25-1 to TRBJ2-7; no clear D. The CDR3 has 14 amino acids. V lost 1 base and J 5 bases, leaving 12 bases between the germline ends. Germline assignment: CDR1 MGHDK and CDR2 SYGVNS. The CDR3 sequence: CASSEWAGADEQYF. In DNA, the CDR3 is TGTGCCAGCAGTGAATGGGCAGGCGCCGACGAGCAGTACTTC.

This clonotype came up many times. The chain links TRBV29-1 to TRBJ2-5; possibly TRBD1 for D (6 bases). Germline CDR1 SQVTM, CDR2 ANQGSEA. Trimming left V 0 bases short and J 5 bases short, with 28 bases between. The CDR3 is 19 amino acids. CDR3 protein: CSVEDPGRGGFLAKETQYF. CDR3 nucleotide sequence: TGCAGCGTTGAAGATCCGGGCAGGGGCGGATTCCTGGCAAAGGAGACCCAGTACTTC.

This clonotype was seen ten or more times. V and J are TRBV3-1 and TRBJ1-5; a weak D match, TRBD1 (5 bases). CDR3 length: 13 amino acids. Trimming shortened V by 8 bases and J by 8 bases, and 16 bases separated the two germline ends. CDR1 is LGHDT and CDR2 is YNNKEL in the germline V gene (reference sequence). The CDR3 here is CASGSRGKEPQHF. Written as DNA, the CDR3 is TGTGCCAGCGGCAGCCGGGGGAAGGAGCCCCAGCATTTT.

This clonotype was counted many times. The rearrangement uses TRBV2 and TRBJ1-1; 7 bases align to TRBD1. The J segment lost 5 bases and the V segment lost 8 bases, leaving 14 bases of the junction unmatched. The CDR3 is made up of 15 amino acids. Germline CDR1 is SNHLY and CDR2 is FYNNEI. The CDR3: CASARAGGGGTEAFF. CDR3 bases: TGTGCCAGCGCGAGGGCAGGGGGAGGGGGAACTGAAGCTTTCTTT.

This clonotype was observed many times. The chain employs TRBV7-2 and TRBJ1-5; no definite D call. From germline, CDR1 is SGHTA and CDR2 FQGNSA. This CDR3 has 14 residues. V was cut by 5 bases and J by 1 base, with 9 bases left in between. CDR3 amino acids: CASSRDGSNQPQHF. CDR3 nucleotides: TGTGCCAGCAGCCGAGATGGGAGCAATCAGCCCCAGCATTTT.

This clonotype was detected many times. The gene calls are TRBV4-1 and TRBJ2-2; D gene uncertain. This CDR3 region has 15 residues. V was shortened by 3 bases and J by 0 bases, with 8 bases between the two germline ends. The V gene's germline CDR1 is MGHRA and CDR2 YSYEKL. The CDR3 loop reads CASSQPLSNTGELFF. CDR3 nucleotides: TGCGCCAGCAGCCAGCCTCTTTCGAACACCGGGGAGCTGTTTTTT.

V usage is TRBV4-2 and J usage is TRBJ2-7; D gene uncertain. Per the germline V gene, CDR1 is LGHNA and CDR2 is YNFKEQ. The CDR3 is 14 amino acids. V lost 0 bases, J lost 4 bases, and 10 bases lay in between. The CDR3 DNA follows: TGTGCCAGCAGCCAAGACACGGGTGTGTACGAGCAGTACTTC. Translation: CASSQDTGVYEQYF.